This T cell receptor beta chain was observed in a study of cytomegalovirus exposure and HLA in healthy donors. Study-wide context: A data release that came early held approximately 92 million unique TCRs from HLA-typed donors. Across some 400 genotyped donors, about 86% landed in the Caucasian-associated ancestry cluster. Whole-study results and caveats: Researchers catalogued approximately 170 TCR beta chains as cytomegalovirus-associated.

Donors likely had unrecorded immune exposures despite being nominally healthy when sampled. To note about this clone: What it binds is unknown.

Trimming took 8 bases from V and 3 from J, leaving 16 bases between them. CDR1 MNHEY and CDR2 SVGAGI come from the germline V gene. This CDR3 has 15 amino acids. It was with 60 Vbeta and 13 Jbeta primers that the PCR ran. Clones were read by immunoSEQ multiplex PCR, and TCRdb kept only the in-frame ones, dropping some. The sample includes around 45,000 clones. V is TRBV6-5 and J is TRBJ2-2; D possibly corresponds to TRBD2 (6 bases). The sequencing sample was made of PBMCs. The receptor was isolated from a male donor in good health and CMV-seronegative. Here the CDR3 reads CASSGTLQYTGELFF. CDR3 nucleotide sequence: TGTGCCAGCTCCGGGACTCTCCAATACACCGGGGAGCTGTTTTTT.